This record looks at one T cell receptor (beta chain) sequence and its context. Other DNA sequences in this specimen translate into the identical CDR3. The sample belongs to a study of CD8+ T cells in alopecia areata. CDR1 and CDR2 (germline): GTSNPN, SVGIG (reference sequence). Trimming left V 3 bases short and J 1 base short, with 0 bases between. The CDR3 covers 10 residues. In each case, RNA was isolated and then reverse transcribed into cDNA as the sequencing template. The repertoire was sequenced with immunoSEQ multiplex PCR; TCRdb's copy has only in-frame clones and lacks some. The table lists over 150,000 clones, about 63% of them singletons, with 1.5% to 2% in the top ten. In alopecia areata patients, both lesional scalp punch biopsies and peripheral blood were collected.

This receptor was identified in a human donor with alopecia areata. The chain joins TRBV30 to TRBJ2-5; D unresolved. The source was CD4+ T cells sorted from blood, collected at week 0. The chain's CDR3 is CAWSQETQYF. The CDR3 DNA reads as TGTGCCTGGAGCCAAGAGACCCAGTACTTC.